A single sample is the source of the 7 T cell receptor beta chains below, sequenced in a study of graft-versus-host responses after intestinal transplantation (dated by TCRdb to the early 2020s). The library relied on the immunoSEQ multiplex PCR assay. The table was pulled from immuneACCESS by TCRdb, which kept in-frame rearrangements only. Such tables lose some clones; where checked, under half of the loss comes from unresolved V genes, and the rest has no known cause. This sample comprises over 45,000 clones, 70% to 90% of them detected only once. The ten largest account for approximately 1.6% of the sample. The source material was PBMCs, sampled 26 days after transplant. The receptors shown here come from a human patient who received an intestinal transplant, so some T cells may come from the graft donor.

The chain recombines TRBV10-1 with TRBJ1-1, with 8 positions matching TRBD1. V gave up 7 bases and J gave up 4 bases; unmatched junction bases: 8. The V gene's germline CDR1 is WNHNN and CDR2 SYGVQD (reference sequence). There are 14 residues in the CDR3. The CDR3 DNA is TGCGCCAGCATGTGGACAGGGCAGGGCACTGAAGCTTTCTTT. It specifies CASMWTGQGTEAFF.

The chain links TRBV6-1 to TRBJ1-5, with D hard to call. V shed 4 bases and J shed 1 base, with 8 bases lying between them. CDR1 is MNHNS and CDR2 is SASEGT in the germline V gene. The CDR3 spans 14 residues. The CDR3 is CASSVSVSNQPQHF. The CDR3 DNA sequence: TGTGCCAGCAGTGTCAGTGTCAGCAATCAGCCCCAGCATTTT.

The chain uses TRBV7-3 and TRBJ1-5, with D hard to call. The length of the CDR3 is 17 residues. The V and J ends lost 8 bases and 4 bases respectively, with 24 bases between them. Germline V gene data show CDR1 as SGHTA and CDR2 as FQGTGA. The CDR3 region is CASPRVGKTSGNQPQHF. CDR3 in DNA: TGTGCCAGCCCCCGTGTGGGCAAAACCTCGGGGAATCAGCCCCAGCATTTT. The full variable domain, completed using reference TRBV7-3 and TRBJ1-5, is GAGVSQTPSNKVTEKGKYVELRCDPISGHTALYWYRQSLGQGPEFLIYFQGTGAADDSGLPNDRFFAVRPEGSVSTLKIQRTERGDSAVYLCASPRVGKTSGNQPQHFGDGTRLSIL.

The rearrangement links TRBV11-2 to TRBJ1-2; 7 nucleotides agree with TRBD1. Germline assignment: CDR1 SGHAT and CDR2 FQNNGV. The CDR3 totals 14 residues. Trimming removed 1 base from V and 4 bases from J; junction bases left unmatched: 3. The CDR3 is CASSLGHRGYGYTF. The CDR3 nucleotides read TGTGCCAGCAGCTTAGGCCACAGGGGCTATGGCTACACCTTC.

The V and J genes are TRBV4-3 and TRBJ2-5; 7 bases fit TRBD1. V gave up 0 bases and J gave up 3 bases; unmatched junction bases: 1. The germline gives CDR1 LGHNA, CDR2 YSLEER. The CDR3 has 14 amino acids. The CDR3 protein is CASSQETGEETQYF. DNA of the CDR3: TGCGCCAGCAGCCAAGAAACAGGGGAAGAGACCCAGTACTTC.

The sample holds one count of this clone. The V call is TRBV9, the J call TRBJ2-3; a possible D gene is TRBD2 (5 bases). The CDR3 loop spans 13 amino acids. Trimming cost V 0 bases and J 8 bases, with 10 bases left between them. CDR1 is SGDLS, CDR2 YYNGEE, per germline. The CDR3 DNA reads as TGTGCCAGCAGCGTAGAGGATAGCGCTACGCAGTATTTT. Amino acid sequence: CASSVEDSATQYF.

The rearrangement joins TRBV4-1 to TRBJ2-7, with 9 bases lining up with TRBD2. The ends lost 0 bases at V and 4 bases at J; junction bases unmatched: 1. Germline loops: CDR1 MGHRA, CDR2 YSYEKL. The CDR3 loop spans 14 amino acids. The DNA of the CDR3 is TGCGCCAGCAGCCAAGAGCGGGGGGGGTACGAGCAGTACTTC. Translation: CASSQERGGYEQYF.